This TCR beta chain stems from a study of blood T cell repertoires in COVID-19. For the study at large: The United States, Italy and Spain provided the acute and convalescent COVID-19 samples. PBMCs, B-cell-depleted T cells, or T cells were the source of the cDNA or gDNA that made up the material.

In the original analysis: Amplification with reference gene primers provided the estimates of nucleated cell counts. Sequencing was performed with immunoSEQ multiplex PCR; in TCRdb, only in-frame clones are kept and a portion is missing. That table furnishes V, J and clone size, whereas the DNA furnished D and trimming. In the table there are fewer than 250,000 clones, 85% to 90% of which are singletons. The CDR3 spans 15 residues. The V gene's germline CDR1 is SGHKS and CDR2 YYEKEE (reference sequence). Trimming cost V 4 bases and J 3 bases; bases outside gene matches: 5. A Seattle source enrolled patients during active infection and followed them longitudinally.

The rearrangement links TRBV5-5 to TRBJ2-3; 10 bases map to TRBD2. The TCR comes from a man aged 45-60 years with COVID-19, enrolled during active disease. The sequenced material came from peripheral blood. The CDR3 nucleotides read TGTGCCAGCAGCACCAGACTAGCGGGTACAGATACGCAGTATTTT. Its translation is CASSTRLAGTDTQYF. Full variable domain (missing parts from reference TRBV5-5 and TRBJ2-3): DAGVTQSPTHLIKTRGQQVTLRCSPISGHKSVSWYQQVLGQGPQFIFQYYEKEERGRGNFPDRFSARQFPNYSSELNVNALLLGDSALYLCASSTRLAGTDTQYFGPGTRLTVL.